The TCR beta chain under discussion was sequenced for a study of beta chain features in type 1 diabetes. Regarding the study as a whole: VDJ junctions in type 1 diabetes patients carried more deletions and fewer insertions. Within each of all four CD4+ subsets, Type 1 diabetes patients had TCRB CDR3s that were moderately but significantly shorter. Possible PCR preference for shorter templates applied equally to patients and controls. In comparison with healthy donors, patients had naive, central memory and Treg TCRB repertoires that appeared more similar.

Sorted populations all had greater than 95% purity. Sequenced material consisted of expressed TCRB transcripts (all of the isolated RNA was reverse transcribed). Libraries were prepared by immunoSEQ multiplex PCR; TCRdb keeps only in-frame clonotypes and omits some of them. The repertoire holds 150,000 to 200,000 clones, with around 8% as singletons. This clone was seen a few times. Its antigen is not known. Germline-derived CDR1 and CDR2 are SGHTA and FQGNSA. The CDR3 totals 17 residues. With 5 bases clipped from V and 11 bases from J, the junction kept 17 bases outside the gene matches. The specimen was central memory CD4+ T cells from blood. The TCR originated in a woman aged 18-35 years with type 1 diabetes. The chain employs TRBV7-2 and TRBJ1-4; 10 nucleotides line up with TRBD1. CDR3: CASSQVPGQGSRGKLFF. As DNA, the CDR3 is TGTGCCAGCAGCCAGGTCCCGGGACAGGGGAGCAGAGGGAAACTGTTTTTT.